This record concerns one TCR beta chain sequence. This sample was included in a study of blood T cell repertoires in COVID-19. TCRdb's table, derived via immunoSEQ multiplex PCR, lists solely in-frame clones and lacks some. The repertoire holds 150,000 to 200,000 clones, 70% to 90% seen once, with roughly 6% in the top ten. V dropped 0 bases and J dropped 7 bases, with 15 bases sitting between them. The CDR3 is made up of 16 amino acids. Germline V gives CDR1 LGHNA, CDR2 YNFKEQ. The chain carries TRBV4-2 and TRBJ1-4; perhaps TRBD1 as D (6 bases). The sample comprised PBMCs or T cells enriched from blood (not recorded which). This receptor was obtained from a man aged 35 to 55 who had recovered from COVID-19. The CDR3 DNA reads as TGTGCCAGCAGCCAAGATCGGGCCAGGGGATCTGAAAAACTGTTTTTT. The encoded protein is CASSQDRARGSEKLFF.